The clone carrying this T cell receptor (beta chain) was detected only once. Germline assignment: CDR1 SGHNT and CDR2 YYREEE (reference sequence). Germline trimming cut 5 bases from V and 4 bases from J; bases unmatched to any gene: 13. The CDR3 totals 16 residues. This entry is derived from a study of cytomegalovirus exposure and HLA in healthy donors. PCR used 60 Vbeta primers and 13 Jbeta primers. Generated by immunoSEQ multiplex PCR, the TCRdb table keeps only in-frame clones and is missing some. The sample contains 230,000 or so clones, 85% to 95% of which appear only once. Sequences were obtained from PBMCs. The sequence came from a girl between 2 and 10 years old in good health and CMV-seronegative. The J gene is TRBJ2-7, the V gene TRBV5-4; 9 nucleotides line up with TRBD2. The CDR3 DNA is TGTGCCAGCAGTGCTGGGGGGCTAGCGGGAAAATACGAGCAGTACTTC. Translation gives CASSAGGLAGKYEQYF.